Listed below are T cell receptor beta chains from one sample, sequenced in a study of T-cell memory formation after mild COVID-19. TCRdb fed the 5' RACE reads into MiXCR, producing one record per CDR3 protein. The sample shows about 390,000 distinct CDR3 sequences, about 15% of them seen only once. Sequenced: PBMCs or a T cell subset sorted from them (not recorded which). These receptors originate from a man younger than 30 who had mild COVID-19 (a few samples of this study predate the infection). Cell type and time point are not known. CDR3s include the opening cysteine and the closing phenylalanine or tryptophan. The D gene is left open where the match is weak. Size is stated for part of the rows, as once, few or many counts, or as a class when the clone is expanded.

J: TRBJ2-1; size: .; V: TRBV7-3; D: .; DNA: TGTGCCAGCAGCCCGTCGCCAGCCGACATCAATGAGCAGTTCTTC; CDR3: CASSPSPADINEQFF
J: TRBJ1-1; size: few; V: TRBV5-1; D: .; DNA: TGCGCCAGCAGCAGGTCCGGGGGCACTGAAGCTTTCTTT; CDR3: CASSRSGGTEAFF
J: TRBJ2-2; size: few; V: TRBV11-2; D: TRBD2; DNA: TGTGCCAGCAGCGCAGGACTAGTGAACACCGGGGAGCTGTTTTTT; CDR3: CASSAGLVNTGELFF
J: TRBJ2-3; size: few; V: TRBV7-2; D: .; DNA: TGTGCCAGCAGCTCTCGACTAGGCACAGATACGCAGTATTTT; CDR3: CASSSRLGTDTQYF
J: TRBJ2-1; size: few; V: TRBV30; D: .; DNA: TGTGCCTGGAGTGCCTACAATGAGCAGTTCTTC; CDR3: CAWSAYNEQFF
J: TRBJ1-6; size: many; V: TRBV4-3; D: .; DNA: TGCGCCAGCAGCCAAGGATCCACCCCCTCACCCCTCCACTTT; CDR3: CASSQGSTPSPLHF
J: TRBJ2-2; size: .; V: TRBV6-5; D: TRBD1; DNA: TGTGCCAGCAGTTACTCCGGGGACAGGGCAACCGGGGAGCTGTTTTTT; CDR3: CASSYSGDRATGELFF
J: TRBJ1-2; size: many; V: TRBV7-2; D: .; DNA: TGTGCCAGCAGCTTAGGTCCAGGAACTATCTATGGCTACACCTTC; CDR3: CASSLGPGTIYGYTF
J: TRBJ2-5; size: .; V: TRBV2; D: .; DNA: TGTGCCAGCGAGGTCCTAGAGACCCAGTACTTC; CDR3: CASEVLETQYF
J: TRBJ2-3; size: few; V: TRBV12-3/TRBV12-4; D: .; DNA: TGTGCCAGCAGATATATCAGCCCCGTGACAGATACGCAGTATTTT; CDR3: CASRYISPVTDTQYF
J: TRBJ2-2; size: few; V: TRBV5-1; D: .; DNA: TGCGCCAGCAGCCCAAGTGTGGGGGGAACGGGCACCGGGGAGCTGTTTTTT; CDR3: CASSPSVGGTGTGELFF
J: TRBJ2-2; size: .; V: TRBV6-5; D: TRBD1; DNA: TGTGCCAGCAGTTACACACCTCGGACAGGGACGACCGGGGAGCTGTTTTTT; CDR3: CASSYTPRTGTTGELFF
J: TRBJ1-5; size: many; V: TRBV12-3/TRBV12-4; D: TRBD1; DNA: TGTGCCAGTAGTGACAGGGGCCAGCCCCAGCATTTT; CDR3: CASSDRGQPQHF
J: TRBJ1-5; size: .; V: TRBV9; D: .; DNA: TGTGCCAGCAGCCCTCAACCGGGACCCAATCAGCCCCAGCATTTT; CDR3: CASSPQPGPNQPQHF
J: TRBJ2-3; size: many; V: TRBV7-2; D: TRBD1; DNA: TGTGCCAGCAGCTTAGGGACAGGCGTGGTGGGGTATACGCAGTATTTT; CDR3: CASSLGTGVVGYTQYF